The present entry profiles one T cell receptor (beta chain) with its context. Its antigen is unknown. The sample originates from a study of tumor-infiltrating lymphocytes in primary liver carcinoma. Study overall: By surgical resection, the patients were treated for their primary liver carcinoma. The study obtained roughly 3.5 to 7.13 million productive TCRbeta reads per sample, similar across tissue types.

The investigators made TCR beta cDNA from 500 ng total RNA, using a constant-region primer. Slightly modified ARM-PCR with three nested multiplex PCR rounds yielded TCR beta libraries. Investigators reported that the first two PCR rounds, at roughly 11 cycles each, used TRBV1-TRBV30 forward primers with a C-beta reverse primer. TCRdb re-called the multiplex PCR reads with MiXCR, one entry per CDR3 protein. Among about 180,000 distinct CDR3 sequences listed, about 60% were seen once. Unsorted whole blood served as the source of blood RNA, and germline DNA was extracted as well. Roughly 4.2 milliliters of peripheral blood were drawn presurgically. This CDR3 has 15 residues. V shed 0 bases and J shed 7 bases, with 14 bases lying between them. Germline V gene lookup returns CDR1 SGHKS and CDR2 YYEKEE (reference sequence). Overall study results and limits: Tumor-adjacent and tumor-blood pairs shared a smaller degree of overlap than tumor region pairs.

Sequenced: peripheral blood. The sequence was obtained from a man aged 35 to 55 with primary liver carcinoma and hepatitis B virus infection. The chain uses TRBV5-5 and TRBJ2-1; tentative D call: TRBD1 (5 bases). As DNA, the CDR3 is TGTGCCAGCAGCTTGGCCCCAGGGAAGGGGAATGAGCAGTTCTTC. This sequence encodes CASSLAPGKGNEQFF.